This T cell receptor beta chain was captured in a study of cytomegalovirus exposure and HLA in healthy donors. Points on this clone: Its target is unknown.

The PCR ran on 60 Vbeta and 13 Jbeta primers. Assay: immunoSEQ multiplex PCR; the TCRdb copy retains only in-frame clones and omits some. The table includes some 220,000 clones, roughly 81% detected once. The CDR3 sequence is 15 residues long. Between the trimmed V and J ends, which lost 2 bases and 0 bases, there was a span of 7 bases. Germline V gene data show CDR1 as MNHEY and CDR2 as SVGAGI. General study points: CMV serostatus was the sole immune exposure data available. With DRB1 most and HLA-C fewest, TCR association rates differed between HLA loci in a later analysis. Earlier findings revealed that most TCR beta V segments proved productive either about 87% or about 30% of the time. A later analysis found common viral pathogens apparently linked to several of the most significant clusters.

The sequence derives from a girl aged 2-10 years in good health and CMV-seronegative. The specimen sequenced was PBMCs. The chain has TRBV6-5 and TRBJ1-4; maybe TRBD1 (6 bases). CDR3 coding DNA: TGTGCCAGCAGTTACGGACAGCCAACTAATGAAAAACTGTTTTTT. Translating it yields CASSYGQPTNEKLFF.